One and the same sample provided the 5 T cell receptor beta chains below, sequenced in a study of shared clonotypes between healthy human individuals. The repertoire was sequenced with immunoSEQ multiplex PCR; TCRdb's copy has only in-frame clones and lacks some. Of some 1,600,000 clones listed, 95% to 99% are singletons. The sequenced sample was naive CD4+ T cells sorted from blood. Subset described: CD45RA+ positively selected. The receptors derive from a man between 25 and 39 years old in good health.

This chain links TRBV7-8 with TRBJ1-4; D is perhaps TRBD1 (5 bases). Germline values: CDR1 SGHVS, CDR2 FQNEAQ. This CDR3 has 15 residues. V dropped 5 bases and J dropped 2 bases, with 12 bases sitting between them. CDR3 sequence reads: CASSVGTVTNEKLFF. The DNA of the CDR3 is TGTGCCAGCAGCGTAGGGACGGTCACTAATGAAAAACTGTTTTTT.

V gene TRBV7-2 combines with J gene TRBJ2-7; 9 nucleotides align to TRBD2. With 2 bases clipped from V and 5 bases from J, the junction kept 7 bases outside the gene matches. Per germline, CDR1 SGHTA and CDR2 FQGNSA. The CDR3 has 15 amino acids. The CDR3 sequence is CASSLQLAGLNEQYF. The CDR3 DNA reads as TGTGCCAGCAGCTTACAGCTAGCGGGACTAAACGAGCAGTACTTC.

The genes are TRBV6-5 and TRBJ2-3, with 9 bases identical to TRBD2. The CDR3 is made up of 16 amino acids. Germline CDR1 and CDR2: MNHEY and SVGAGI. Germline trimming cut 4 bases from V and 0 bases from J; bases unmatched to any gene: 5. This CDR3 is CASSSRTSVSTDTQYF. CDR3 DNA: TGTGCCAGCAGTTCCCGGACTAGCGTTAGCACAGATACGCAGTATTTT.

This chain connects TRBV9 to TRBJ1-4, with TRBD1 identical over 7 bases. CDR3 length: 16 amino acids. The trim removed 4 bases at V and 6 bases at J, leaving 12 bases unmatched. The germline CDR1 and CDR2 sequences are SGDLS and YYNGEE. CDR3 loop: CASSPRGQAPDEKLFF. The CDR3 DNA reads TGTGCCAGCAGCCCCAGAGGACAGGCCCCCGATGAAAAACTGTTTTTT.

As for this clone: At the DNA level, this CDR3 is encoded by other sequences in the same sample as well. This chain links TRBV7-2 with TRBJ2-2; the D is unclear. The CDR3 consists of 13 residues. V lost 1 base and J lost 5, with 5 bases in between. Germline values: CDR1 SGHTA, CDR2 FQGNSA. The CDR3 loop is CASSLDGTGELFF. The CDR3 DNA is TGTGCCAGCAGCTTAGACGGAACCGGGGAGCTGTTTTTT.